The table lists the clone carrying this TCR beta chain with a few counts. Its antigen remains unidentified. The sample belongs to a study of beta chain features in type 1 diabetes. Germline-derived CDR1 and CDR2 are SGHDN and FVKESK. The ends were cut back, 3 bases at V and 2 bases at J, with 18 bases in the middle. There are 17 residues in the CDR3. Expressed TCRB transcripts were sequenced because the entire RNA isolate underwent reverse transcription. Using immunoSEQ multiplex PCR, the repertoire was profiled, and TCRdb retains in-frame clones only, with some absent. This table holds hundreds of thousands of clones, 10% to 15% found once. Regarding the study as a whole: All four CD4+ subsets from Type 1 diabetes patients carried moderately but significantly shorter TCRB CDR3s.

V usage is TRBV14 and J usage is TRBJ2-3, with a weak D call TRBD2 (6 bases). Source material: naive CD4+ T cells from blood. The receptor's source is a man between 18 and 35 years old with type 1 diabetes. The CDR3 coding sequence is TGTGCCAGCAGCCAGGGGATAGCGGCGTACTACACAGATACGCAGTATTTT. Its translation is CASSQGIAAYYTDTQYF.